This is a list of T cell receptor beta chains from one sample in a study of T cells in localized non-small cell lung cancer. Some clones are missing from TCRdb's copy, which holds only in-frame ones; the method was immunoSEQ multiplex PCR. The sample consists of 39,000 or so clones, around 83% of them appearing once. Sequencing used PBMCs, obtained before any cancer treatment. The receptors originated from a man aged 40-75 years with stage II lung adenocarcinoma. The CDR3 runs from the conserved cysteine through the conserved F or W. The D gene is left open where the match is weak. Some rows mark clone size as missing; the rest say once, few, many or name a class of expanded clone.

D gene,V gene,J gene,clone size,CDR3 length,CDR3 protein,CDR3 DNA
TRBD1,TRBV2,TRBJ1-5,NA,14,CASVTDRNNQPQHF,TGTGCCAGCGTGACGGACAGGAACAATCAGCCCCAGCATTTT
TRBD2,TRBV27,TRBJ2-5,few,17,CASSPIPLAGAIETQYF,TGTGCCAGCAGTCCGATTCCACTAGCGGGGGCTATTGAGACCCAGTACTTC
NA,TRBV6-5,TRBJ1-1,NA,13,CASSRRPNTEAFF,TGTGCCAGCAGTCGTAGGCCGAACACTGAAGCTTTCTTT
NA,TRBV5-1,TRBJ2-2,NA,16,CASSLDGGAGTGELFF,TGCGCCAGCAGCTTGGACGGGGGCGCGGGCACCGGGGAGCTGTTTTTT
TRBD2,TRBV5-1,TRBJ2-5,NA,14,CASSSLAGRETQYF,TGCGCCAGCAGCAGTCTAGCGGGGCGAGAGACCCAGTACTTC
NA,TRBV27,TRBJ1-6,once,16,CASFPQGVPYNSPLHF,TGTGCCAGCTTCCCCCAAGGGGTTCCCTATAATTCACCCCTCCACTTT
NA,TRBV7-3,TRBJ1-3,NA,14,CASSSRDSGNTIYF,TGTGCCAGCAGCTCTAGGGACTCTGGAAACACCATATATTTT
TRBD1,TRBV14,TRBJ1-2,medium-sized,12,CASSLGQVGYTF,TGTGCCAGCAGCCTCGGACAGGTCGGCTACACCTTC
NA,TRBV6-6,TRBJ2-1,NA,13,CASRDRVYNEQFF,TGTGCCAGCAGAGACCGGGTATACAATGAGCAGTTCTTC
TRBD1,TRBV11-2,TRBJ2-5,NA,18,CASSPTRGRTGAIETQYF,TGTGCCAGCAGCCCAACCAGGGGAAGGACAGGAGCTATAGAGACCCAGTACTTC
NA,TRBV2,TRBJ2-4,NA,16,CASSAERAIAKNIQYF,TGTGCCAGCAGTGCGGAGCGGGCCATAGCCAAAAACATTCAGTACTTC
NA,TRBV7-9,TRBJ2-3,NA,11,CASSYTDTQYF,TGTGCCAGCAGCTACACAGATACGCAGTATTTT
NA,TRBV7-6,TRBJ2-7,NA,15,CASSPSSAGPYEQYF,TGTGCCAGCAGCCCATCCTCGGCGGGACCCTACGAGCAGTACTTC
NA,TRBV29-1,TRBJ2-7,NA,12,CSARDSFREQYF,TGCAGCGCGAGGGACTCATTTAGAGAGCAGTACTTC
NA,TRBV21-1,TRBJ2-6,NA,18,CASSVRDGRWTGANVLTF,TGTGCCAGCAGCGTTCGAGACGGGAGATGGACTGGGGCCAACGTCCTGACTTTC
NA,TRBV5-1,TRBJ2-3,NA,13,CASSLTVRDTQYF,TGCGCCAGCAGCTTGACCGTGCGGGATACGCAGTATTTT
NA,TRBV21-1,TRBJ2-7,NA,12,CASTHVRDRQYF,TGTGCCAGCACCCACGTCCGGGACAGGCAGTACTTC
TRBD1,TRBV6-5,TRBJ1-1,few,16,CASSSIRTGGVGTAFF,TGTGCCAGCAGTTCTATTCGGACAGGGGGAGTGGGGACAGCTTTCTTT
NA,TRBV29-1,TRBJ2-4,NA,13,CSVEIQGLDIQYF,TGCAGCGTTGAGATACAGGGCTTGGACATTCAGTACTTC